This T cell receptor beta chain was retrieved from a study of blood T cell repertoires in COVID-19. Study-level information: Both acute and convalescent COVID-19 samples were obtained from the United States, Italy and Spain. PBMCs, B-cell-depleted T cells, or T cells provided the cDNA or gDNA that made up the material.

As handled by the study authors: Researchers report that nucleated cell counts were estimated from reference gene primer amplification. Clones were sequenced by immunoSEQ multiplex PCR, and TCRdb holds only the in-frame ones, with some missing. The DNA gave D and trimming, while V, J and clone size come from that table. The sample yields some 83,000 clones, almost 85% seen once. This clone has ten or more counts. Germline V gene data show CDR1 as MNHNS and CDR2 as SASEGT. The CDR3 length is 15 residues. The trim removed 2 bases at V and 1 base at J, leaving 3 bases unmatched. The sequence was obtained from a man aged 50 to 60 with acute or convalescent COVID-19. Sequencing was done on a sample of peripheral blood. This chain links TRBV6-1 with TRBJ2-5, with TRBD2 matching over 8 bases. The CDR3 DNA follows: TGTGCCAGCAGTGAATTAAGCGGGGGCCAAGAGACCCAGTACTTC. It codes for CASSELSGGQETQYF.